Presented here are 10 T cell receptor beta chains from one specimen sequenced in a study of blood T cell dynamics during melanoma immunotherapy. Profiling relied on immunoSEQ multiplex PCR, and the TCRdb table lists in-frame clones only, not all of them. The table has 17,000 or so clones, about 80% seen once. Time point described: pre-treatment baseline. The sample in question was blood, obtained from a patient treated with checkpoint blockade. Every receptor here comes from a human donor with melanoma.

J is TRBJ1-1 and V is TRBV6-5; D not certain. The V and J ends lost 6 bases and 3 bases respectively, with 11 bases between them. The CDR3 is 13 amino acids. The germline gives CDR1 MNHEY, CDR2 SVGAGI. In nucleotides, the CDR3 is TGTGCCAGCAGCTTTAGCGCGGACACTGAAGCTTTCTTT. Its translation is CASSFSADTEAFF.

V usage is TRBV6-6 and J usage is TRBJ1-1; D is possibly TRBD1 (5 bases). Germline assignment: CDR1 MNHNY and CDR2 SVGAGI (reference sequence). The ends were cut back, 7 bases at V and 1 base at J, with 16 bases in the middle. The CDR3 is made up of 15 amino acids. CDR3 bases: TGTGCCAGCAACCTTGGGGGTATTACGAACACTGAAGCTTTCTTT. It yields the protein CASNLGGITNTEAFF.

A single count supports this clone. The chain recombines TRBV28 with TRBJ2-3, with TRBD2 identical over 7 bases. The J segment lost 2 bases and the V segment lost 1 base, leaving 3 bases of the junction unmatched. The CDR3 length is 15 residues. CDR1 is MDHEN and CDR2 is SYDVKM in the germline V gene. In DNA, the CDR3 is TGTGCCAGCAGTTTATCAAGACTAGCCACAGATACGCAGTATTTT. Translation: CASSLSRLATDTQYF.

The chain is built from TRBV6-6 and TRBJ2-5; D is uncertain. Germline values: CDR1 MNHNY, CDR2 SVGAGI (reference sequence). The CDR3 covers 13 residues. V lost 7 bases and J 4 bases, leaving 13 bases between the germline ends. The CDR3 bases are TGTGCCAGCACCAAAAAGTTTCGAGAGACCCAGTACTTC. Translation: CASTKKFRETQYF.

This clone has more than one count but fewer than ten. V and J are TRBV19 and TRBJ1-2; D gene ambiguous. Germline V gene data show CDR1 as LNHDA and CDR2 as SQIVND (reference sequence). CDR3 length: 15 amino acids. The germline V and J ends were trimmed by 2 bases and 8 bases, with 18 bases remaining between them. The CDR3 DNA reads TGTGCCAGTAGTATATCCCGGGCGGGCCCAGAGGGCTACACCTTC. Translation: CASSISRAGPEGYTF.

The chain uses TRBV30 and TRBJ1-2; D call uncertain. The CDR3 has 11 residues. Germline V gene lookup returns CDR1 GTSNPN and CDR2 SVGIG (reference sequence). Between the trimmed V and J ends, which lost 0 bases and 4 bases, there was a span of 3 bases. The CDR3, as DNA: TGTGCCTGGAGTGTTTTCTATGGCTACACCTTC. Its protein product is CAWSVFYGYTF.

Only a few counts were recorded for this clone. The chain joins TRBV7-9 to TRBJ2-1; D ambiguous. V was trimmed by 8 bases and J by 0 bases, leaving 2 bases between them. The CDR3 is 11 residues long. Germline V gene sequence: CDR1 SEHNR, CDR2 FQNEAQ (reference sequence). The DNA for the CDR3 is TGTGCCAGCGGCTCCTACAATGAGCAGTTCTTC. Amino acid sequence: CASGSYNEQFF.

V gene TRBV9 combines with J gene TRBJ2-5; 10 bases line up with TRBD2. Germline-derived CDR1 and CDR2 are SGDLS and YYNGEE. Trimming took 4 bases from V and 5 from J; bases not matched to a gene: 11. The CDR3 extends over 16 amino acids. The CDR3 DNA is TGTGCCAGCAGCAGCGCAGGAGCGGGAGGGCGGGAGACCCAGTACTTC. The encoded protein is CASSSAGAGGRETQYF.

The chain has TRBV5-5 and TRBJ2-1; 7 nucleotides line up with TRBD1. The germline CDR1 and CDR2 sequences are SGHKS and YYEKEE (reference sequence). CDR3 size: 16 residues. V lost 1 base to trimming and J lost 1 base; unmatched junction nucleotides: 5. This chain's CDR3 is CASSLLTGVSYNEQFF. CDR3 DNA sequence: TGTGCCAGCAGCTTGTTAACAGGGGTGTCCTACAATGAGCAGTTCTTC.

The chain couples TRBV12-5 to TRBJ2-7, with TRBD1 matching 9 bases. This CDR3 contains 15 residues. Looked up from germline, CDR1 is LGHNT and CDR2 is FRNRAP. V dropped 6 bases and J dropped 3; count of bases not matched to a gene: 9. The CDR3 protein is CASGRGQGVSYEQYF. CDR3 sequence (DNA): TGTGCTAGTGGCCGGGGACAGGGTGTGAGCTACGAGCAGTACTTC.